This T cell receptor beta chain was captured in a study of CD8+ T cells in alopecia areata. Overall study context: It was oral tofacitinib, at 5 to 10 mg twice daily, that treated patients received.

In each case, RNA was isolated and then reverse transcribed into cDNA as the sequencing template. Sequencing was performed with immunoSEQ multiplex PCR; in TCRdb, only in-frame clones are kept and a portion is missing. The repertoire holds under 350,000 clones, with 58% as singletons. Treatment defined: oral pan-JAK inhibitor, 5-10 mg twice daily. Lesional scalp punch biopsies and peripheral blood came from alopecia areata patients. PBMCs, the starting material, were the source of sorted CD4+ and CD8+ T cells. The CDR3 has 13 residues. V dropped 5 bases and J dropped 12; count of bases not matched to a gene: 7. Germline V gene sequence: CDR1 SGHTA, CDR2 FQGNSA.

The receptor was derived from a human donor with alopecia areata. The chain is built from TRBV7-2 and TRBJ2-1, with 10 bases aligning to TRBD1. The starting material was CD4+ T cells sorted from blood, obtained at week 24, from a patient treated with tofacitinib. The CDR3 DNA follows: TGTGCCAGCAGCCCCGGGACAGGGGTTGGGCAGTTCTTC. Its protein product is CASSPGTGVGQFF.